The 26 T cell receptor beta chains in this list originate from one sample, sequenced in a study of beta chain features in type 1 diabetes (dated by TCRdb to between 2017 and 2018). The library was generated by the immunoSEQ multiplex PCR assay. The entire amount of isolated RNA was reverse transcribed using the High Capacity cDNA Reverse Transcription Kit, so the sequenced TCRB transcripts were expressed ones. The table comes from immuneACCESS by way of TCRdb, which keeps in-frame sequences with V and J called. Part of the clones is missing from these tables; in studies checked, under half for an unresolved V gene and the rest for unknown reasons. This sample holds 140,000 to 150,000 clones; under 60% were observed only once. Of the sample, 0.35% to 0.5% falls within the top ten clones. What was sequenced was Tregs from blood. The cell subset or site label here, explained by the study, means: regulatory CD4+ T cells. Receptor source: a young man in good health.

The chain has TRBV6-5 and TRBJ2-7; TRBD2 agrees at 7 bases. Germline V gene data show CDR1 as MNHEY and CDR2 as SVGAGI. The CDR3 contains 16 residues. Trimming took 1 base from V and 4 from J; bases not matched to a gene: 10. The CDR3 region is CASSYWSSGPPYEQYF. The DNA for the CDR3 is TGTGCCAGCAGTTACTGGTCTAGCGGACCTCCTTACGAGCAGTACTTC.

V usage is TRBV5-4 and J usage is TRBJ2-1; 7 bases are a match to TRBD2. In germline, CDR1 is SGHNT, CDR2 YYREEE (reference sequence). The ends lost 3 bases at V and 2 bases at J; junction bases unmatched: 14. The CDR3 consists of 18 residues. CDR3 residues: CASSSLGVSGLAYNEQFF. The CDR3 coding sequence is TGTGCCAGCAGCTCGCTAGGGGTTAGCGGGCTAGCCTACAATGAGCAGTTCTTC.

The table lists this clone with a count of one. This chain links TRBV28 with TRBJ1-1, with D possibly TRBD1 on 6 matching bases. The CDR3 runs to 15 residues. CDR1 is MDHEN and CDR2 is SYDVKM in the germline V gene. V was shortened by 7 bases and J by 6 bases, with 21 bases between the two germline ends. CDR3 nucleotide sequence: TGTGCCAGCACTCAATTCCGGGACAAACTTCCTGAAGCTTTCTTT. Amino acids: CASTQFRDKLPEAFF.

The chain couples TRBV7-2 to TRBJ2-7; 9 bases align to TRBD2. Trimming at V came to 4 bases and at J to 4 bases, leaving 8 bases not matched to a gene. The CDR3 sequence is 15 residues long. Looked up from germline, CDR1 is SGHTA and CDR2 is FQGNSA. The CDR3 DNA sequence: TGTGCCAGCAGCTCCGCTAGCGGGGACCCTTACGAGCAGTACTTC. Translated: CASSSASGDPYEQYF. The variable domain in full, completed from reference TRBV7-2 and TRBJ2-7, reads GAGVSQSPSNKVTEKGKDVELRCDPISGHTALYWYRQSLGQGLEFLIYFQGNSAPDKSGLPSDRFSAERTGGSVSTLTIQRTQQEDSAVYLCASSSASGDPYEQYFGPGTRLTVT.

V is TRBV6-1 and J is TRBJ1-5, with a weak D call TRBD1 (6 bases). Germline CDR1 and CDR2: MNHNS and SASEGT. Trimming pared 4 bases from V and 0 bases from J, leaving 22 bases between. This CDR3 has 19 residues. The CDR3 DNA reads as TGTGCCAGCAGTGTACCCGGGACACGGAAAATTTATAGCAATCAGCCCCAGCATTTT. It specifies CASSVPGTRKIYSNQPQHF.

The chain links TRBV10-3 to TRBJ2-7, with 9 bases identical to TRBD2. The CDR3 sequence is 18 residues long. V lost 6 bases and J lost 4; bases outside the gene matches: 19. The germline V gene encodes CDR1 ENHRY and CDR2 SYGVKD. CDR3 coding DNA: TGTGCCATCAGAGCACGAGGGGTAGCGGGAGAGCGAGGATACGAGCAGTACTTC. It translates to CAIRARGVAGERGYEQYF.

Concerning this clone: This specimen includes other DNA sequences encoding the same CDR3. V is TRBV19 and J is TRBJ1-1; 9 bases line up with TRBD1. CDR3 length: 14 amino acids. J was trimmed by 5 bases and V by 2 bases; bases with no gene match: 3. Germline CDR1 LNHDA, CDR2 SQIVND (reference sequence). The CDR3 is CASSITGGRTEAFF. The CDR3 region has the DNA TGTGCCAGTAGTATAACAGGGGGCAGGACTGAAGCTTTCTTT.

V and J are TRBV30 and TRBJ2-2; TRBD1 matches at 8 bases. CDR1 GTSNPN and CDR2 SVGIG come from the germline V gene (reference sequence). The length of the CDR3 is 14 residues. V was clipped by 4 bases and J by 0 bases; unmatched bases: 1. The CDR3 reads CAWTGGPNTGELFF. The CDR3 bases are TGTGCCTGGACAGGGGGCCCGAACACCGGGGAGCTGTTTTTT.

This clone was observed a few times. The V call is TRBV10-3, the J call TRBJ1-1, with D hard to call. The CDR3 runs to 13 residues. Germline CDR1 is ENHRY and CDR2 is SYGVKD. Trimming removed 4 bases from V and 1 base from J, with 7 bases in between. DNA of the CDR3: TGTGCCATCAGTGTCCCGGGGAACACTGAAGCTTTCTTT. Translating gives CAISVPGNTEAFF.

This rearrangement joins TRBV5-4 to TRBJ1-1; TRBD1 matches at 10 bases. With 8 bases clipped from V and 7 bases from J, the junction kept 2 bases outside the gene matches. The germline V gene encodes CDR1 SGHNT and CDR2 YYREEE (reference sequence). CDR3 length: 11 amino acids. The CDR3 region has the DNA TGTGCCAGTGGGGACAGGGGTGAAGCTTTCTTT. The encoded protein is CASGDRGEAFF.

This clone has just a few counts. The CDR3 DNA follows: TGTGCCATCAGTGTTGGTAGCGGGAGGGCCTTGGGGACCCAGTACTTC. Protein: CAISVGSGRALGTQYF. This chain joins TRBV10-3 and TRBJ2-5; 11 nucleotides align to TRBD2. CDR1 ENHRY and CDR2 SYGVKD come from the germline V gene. CDR3 length: 16 residues. After removal of 4 bases from V and 7 bases from J, the junction contained 11 bases not matched to a gene.

This clone was observed a few times. V gene TRBV28 combines with J gene TRBJ1-2, with a weak D call TRBD1 (6 bases). CDR1 is MDHEN and CDR2 is SYDVKM in the germline V gene. The V and J ends lost 3 bases and 3 bases respectively, with 14 bases between them. This CDR3 is 15 amino acids long. The CDR3 region has the DNA TGTGCCAGCAGTTTTGCCCCAACAGGGTACTATGGCTACACCTTC. The encoded protein is CASSFAPTGYYGYTF.

The CDR3 sequence is CASRRGQGVGETQYF. In DNA, the CDR3 is TGTGCCAGCAGGCGGGGACAGGGCGTTGGGGAGACCCAGTACTTC. The V call is TRBV7-9, the J call TRBJ2-5, with 9 bases matching TRBD1. This CDR3 comprises 15 residues. From germline, CDR1 is SEHNR and CDR2 FQNEAQ (reference sequence). Trimming at V came to 6 bases and at J to 5 bases, leaving 10 bases not matched to a gene. Full variable domain (outside the CDR3, taken from reference TRBV7-9 and TRBJ2-5): DTGVSQNPRHKITKRGQNVTFRCDPISEHNRLYWYRQTLGQGPEFLTYFQNEAQLEKSRLLSDRFSAERPKGSFSTLEIQRTEQGDSAMYLCASRRGQGVGETQYFGPGTRLLVL.

The chain recombines TRBV7-2 with TRBJ2-7; 7 nucleotides match TRBD2. The V and J ends lost 4 bases and 2 bases, in that order; junction bases with no gene match: 5. This CDR3 is 14 amino acids long. Per germline, CDR1 SGHTA and CDR2 FQGNSA. For the CDR3, the DNA is TGTGCCAGCAGCTCCAGCGGGAACCCCTACGAGCAGTACTTC. This translates into CASSSSGNPYEQYF.

This chain uses TRBV10-3 with TRBJ2-2; D possibly corresponds to TRBD1 (6 bases). V shed 6 bases and J shed 3 bases, with 14 bases lying between them. Germline V gene sequence: CDR1 ENHRY, CDR2 SYGVKD. The CDR3 runs to 15 residues. CDR3 loop: CAIRQGTGDTGELFF. For the CDR3, the DNA is TGTGCCATCAGACAGGGAACGGGTGACACCGGGGAGCTGTTTTTT.

This chain links TRBV7-2 with TRBJ1-2; TRBD1 might be the D (5 bases). With 5 bases removed from V and 8 bases from J, the gap between germline ends came to 12 bases. The CDR3 sequence is 12 residues long. CDR1 is SGHTA, CDR2 FQGNSA, per germline. DNA of the CDR3: TGTGCCAGCAGCCACGGGGGGGAGGGCTACACCTTC. Translation gives CASSHGGEGYTF.

The chain recombines TRBV7-6 with TRBJ1-1; D gene ambiguous. Germline-derived CDR1 and CDR2 are SGHVS and FNYEAQ. This CDR3 is 14 amino acids long. Trimming left V 1 base short and J 0 bases short, with 6 bases between. The chain's CDR3 is CASSLEPVNTEAFF. CDR3 sequence (DNA): TGTGCCAGCAGCTTAGAACCGGTGAACACTGAAGCTTTCTTT.

V gene TRBV7-8 combines with J gene TRBJ1-3; 9 nucleotides match TRBD1. Per germline, CDR1 SGHVS and CDR2 FQNEAQ. V gave up 5 bases and J gave up 2 bases; unmatched junction bases: 10. There are 17 residues in the CDR3. This CDR3 is CASSPLRTGVPGNTIYF. As DNA, the CDR3 is TGTGCCAGCAGCCCACTCCGGACAGGGGTCCCTGGAAACACCATATATTTT.

The chain employs TRBV9 and TRBJ2-2; D is unresolved. The ends were cut back, 0 bases at V and 0 bases at J, with 9 bases in the middle. Germline V gives CDR1 SGDLS, CDR2 YYNGEE. CDR3 size: 16 residues. This CDR3 is CASSVVSRPNTGELFF. The DNA for the CDR3 is TGTGCCAGCAGCGTAGTTTCCAGGCCGAACACCGGGGAGCTGTTTTTT. Combining the CDR3 with reference TRBV9 and TRBJ2-2 gives the whole variable domain DSGVTQTPKHLITATGQRVTLRCSPRSGDLSVYWYQQSLDQGLQFLIQYYNGEERAKGNILERFSAQQFPDLHSELNLSSLELGDSALYFCASSVVSRPNTGELFFGEGSRLTVL.

The chain couples TRBV7-2 to TRBJ1-1; TRBD1 matches at 8 bases. There are 15 residues in the CDR3. Per germline, CDR1 SGHTA and CDR2 FQGNSA. With 5 bases clipped from V and 1 base from J, the junction kept 6 bases outside the gene matches. The CDR3 spells CASSRRDRGNTEAFF. The CDR3 DNA is TGTGCCAGCAGCCGTCGAGACAGGGGGAACACTGAAGCTTTCTTT.

This chain uses TRBV6-1 with TRBJ2-3; D gene ambiguous. Deletions cut 3 bases from V and 4 bases from J, with 5 bases between. CDR1 and CDR2 from the germline V gene are MNHNS and SASEGT. The CDR3 is made up of 12 amino acids. CDR3 DNA: TGTGCCAGCAGTGACCCAGCAGATACGCAGTATTTT. As protein: CASSDPADTQYF.

V is TRBV9 and J is TRBJ2-5; 7 bases line up with TRBD2. The assigned J gene may be wrong: the sequence end matches TRBJ2-7 better. The CDR3 extends over 15 amino acids. Germline CDR1 SGDLS, CDR2 YYNGEE. The CDR3 nucleotides read TGTGCCAGCAGCAAAGCGGGGCTGGCGAACTACGAGCAGTACTTC. This gives the protein CASSKAGLANYEQYF.

In this sample, this clone turned up many times. The V gene is TRBV7-9, the J gene TRBJ1-1; 8 bases align to TRBD1. The CDR3 contains 14 residues. CDR1 is SEHNR, CDR2 FQNEAQ, per germline (reference sequence). The trim removed 5 bases at V and 0 bases at J, leaving 2 bases unmatched. The CDR3 region has the DNA TGTGCCAGCAGCCGGGGACAGGTGAACACTGAAGCTTTCTTT. It specifies CASSRGQVNTEAFF.

The V call is TRBV27, the J call TRBJ1-2; D not resolved. CDR3 length: 13 residues. V was pared by 4 bases and J by 3 bases, with 9 bases between. Per the germline V gene, CDR1 is MNHEY and CDR2 is SMNVEV (reference sequence). The chain's CDR3 is CASSYAGHYGYTF. CDR3 coding DNA: TGTGCCAGCAGTTATGCAGGCCACTATGGCTACACCTTC.

This clone was detected only a few times. This CDR3 is CASSLYIPNTEAFF. The CDR3 DNA is TGTGCCAGCAGCTTATACATCCCCAACACTGAAGCTTTCTTT. The chain couples TRBV7-2 to TRBJ1-1; unclear D gene. Germline V lookup: CDR1 SGHTA, CDR2 FQGNSA. The length of the CDR3 is 14 residues. Trimming took 2 bases from V and 2 from J, leaving 9 bases between them.

The table lists this clone with a few counts. This sequence joins TRBV7-8 and TRBJ2-3; perhaps TRBD2 as D (5 bases). Germline V lookup: CDR1 SGHVS, CDR2 FQNEAQ. Deletions cut 2 bases from V and 0 bases from J, with 12 bases between. The CDR3 consists of 16 residues. The CDR3, as DNA: TGTGCCAGCAGCTTATTAGGCGGGCTGAGCACAGATACGCAGTATTTT. It translates to CASSLLGGLSTDTQYF.